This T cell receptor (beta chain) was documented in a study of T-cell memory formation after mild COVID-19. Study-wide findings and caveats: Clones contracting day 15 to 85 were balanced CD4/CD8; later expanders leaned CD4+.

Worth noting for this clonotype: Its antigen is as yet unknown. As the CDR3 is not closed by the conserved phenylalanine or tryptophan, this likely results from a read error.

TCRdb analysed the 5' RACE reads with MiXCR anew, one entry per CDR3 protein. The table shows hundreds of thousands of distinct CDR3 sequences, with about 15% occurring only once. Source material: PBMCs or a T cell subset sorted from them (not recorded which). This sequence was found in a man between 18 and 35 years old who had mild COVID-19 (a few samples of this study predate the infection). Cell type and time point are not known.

The CDR3 DNA reads TGTGCCAGCACCCCTTCGTGGGGGGCCCAAGAGACCCAGTACTTA. As protein: CASTPSWGAQETQYL. This sequence joins TRBV6-5 and TRBJ2-5; D assignment may be TRBD1 or TRBD2 (6 bases each). V was trimmed by 7 bases and J by 1 base, leaving 16 bases between them. The CDR3 is made up of 15 amino acids. Germline V gives CDR1 MNHEY, CDR2 SVGAGI.